The 30 T cell receptor beta chains reported below all come from one sample, sequenced in a study of blood T cell repertoires in COVID-19 (dated by TCRdb to about 2020). The method was the immunoSEQ multiplex PCR assay. This is the immuneACCESS table as TCRdb keeps it, with only in-frame sequences that have V and J called. A part of the clones is gone; compared with another copy, unresolved V genes explain less than half, and the rest is unexplained. The sample table shows about 88,000 clones, and more than 70% are seen once. The ten largest make up 2.9% of the sample. Sequencing was carried out using peripheral blood. These receptors were collected from a woman older than 75 with acute or convalescent COVID-19.

The chain has TRBV28 and TRBJ2-2; D perhaps matches TRBD2 (5 bases). Between the trimmed V and J ends, which lost 6 bases and 0 bases, there was a span of 11 bases. From germline, CDR1 is MDHEN and CDR2 SYDVKM. The CDR3 has 15 residues. CDR3 residues: CASSSRGTNTGELFF. CDR3 nucleotides: TGTGCCAGCAGCTCACGAGGGACGAACACCGGGGAGCTGTTTTTT.

V and J are TRBV3-1 (or the pseudogene TRBV3-2) and TRBJ1-1; D is unclear. Trimming pared 1 base from V and 0 bases from J, leaving 6 bases between. The CDR3 sequence is 14 residues long. Per the germline V gene, CDR1 is LGHDT and CDR2 is YNNKEL (reference sequence). In nucleotides, the CDR3 is TGTGCCAGCAGCCAAGGGGCCCTGAACACTGAAGCTTTCTTT. Amino acids: CASSQGALNTEAFF.

This chain joins TRBV11-2 and TRBJ1-2, with no clear D. Germline CDR1 SGHAT, CDR2 FQNNGV. V was cut by 3 bases and J by 6 bases, with 8 bases left in between. The CDR3 consists of 12 residues. The CDR3: CASSFAKHGYTF. CDR3 coding DNA: TGTGCCAGCAGCTTTGCGAAGCATGGCTACACCTTC.

The V gene is TRBV7-9, the J gene TRBJ1-2, with D unresolved. The V end was cut by 4 bases, the J end by 4 bases, with 13 bases between. Germline CDR1 is SEHNR and CDR2 is FQNEAQ (reference sequence). The CDR3 contains 14 residues. CDR3 sequence (DNA): TGTGCCAGCAGCTCAGAGGCGGGGAGCTATGGCTACACCTTC. Protein sequence: CASSSEAGSYGYTF.

The chain uses TRBV5-1 and TRBJ2-7; D possibly corresponds to TRBD1 (6 bases). The CDR3 sequence is 15 residues long. V lost 2 bases, J lost 3 bases, and 15 bases lay in between. Germline CDR1 is SGHRS and CDR2 is YFSETQ. This CDR3 reads CASSLDTGSFYEQYF. CDR3 coding DNA: TGCGCCAGCAGCTTAGATACAGGGAGCTTCTACGAGCAGTACTTC.

This clone showed up just once. The DNA of the CDR3 is TGTGCCAGCAGTCGTAGCGGGAGGGGGTCCTACGAGCAGTACTTC. Protein product: CASSRSGRGSYEQYF. J is TRBJ2-7 and V is TRBV28; TRBD2 agrees at 11 bases. V was clipped by 5 bases and J by 1 base; unmatched bases: 4. Germline V gene data show CDR1 as MDHEN and CDR2 as SYDVKM. The CDR3 loop spans 15 amino acids.

The chain uses TRBV5-1 and TRBJ1-6, with unresolved D. CDR3 length: 12 residues. Trimming stripped 4 bases from V and 5 bases from J, with 4 bases between. Germline V gene lookup returns CDR1 SGHRS and CDR2 YFSETQ. DNA of the CDR3: TGCGCCAGCAGCCGCGATAATTCACCCCTCCACTTT. It is translated as CASSRDNSPLHF.

The genes are TRBV5-1 and TRBJ2-7; 9 bases fit TRBD1. Looked up from germline, CDR1 is SGHRS and CDR2 is YFSETQ. This CDR3 spans 14 amino acids. J lost 2 bases, V lost 4 bases, and 4 bases had no gene match. In DNA form, the CDR3 reads TGCGCCAGCAGCGCACAGGGGGCCGCCTACGAGCAGTACTTC. Amino acids: CASSAQGAAYEQYF.

The V gene is TRBV28, the J gene TRBJ2-1, with D perhaps TRBD2 (6 bases). The CDR3 loop spans 14 amino acids. Germline CDR1 reads MDHEN; CDR2 reads SYDVKM. Trimming pared 3 bases from V and 6 bases from J, leaving 12 bases between. The CDR3 is CASSLGGAANEQFF. The CDR3 coding sequence is TGTGCCAGCAGTTTGGGCGGGGCCGCCAATGAGCAGTTCTTC.

This clone was counted once. The chain couples TRBV9 to TRBJ1-2, with 11 bases fitting TRBD1. The trim removed 4 bases at V and 5 bases at J, leaving 4 bases unmatched. The CDR3 covers 14 residues. Germline CDR1 SGDLS, CDR2 YYNGEE. CDR3 residues: CASSIGQGAYGYTF. The CDR3 nucleotides read TGTGCCAGCAGCATAGGACAGGGGGCTTATGGCTACACCTTC.

The chain couples TRBV27 to TRBJ1-6; tentative D call: TRBD1 (5 bases). Germline V gives CDR1 MNHEY, CDR2 SMNVEV (reference sequence). Deletions cut 2 bases from V and 4 bases from J, with 15 bases between. This CDR3 region has 17 residues. CDR3 nucleotides: TGTGCCAGCAGTTTAACCCCCGACAGCGATTATAATTCACCCCTCCACTTT. It codes for CASSLTPDSDYNSPLHF.

V is TRBV6-1 and J is TRBJ2-7, with 10 nucleotides matching TRBD1. The V and J ends lost 4 bases and 9 bases, in that order; junction bases with no gene match: 15. The CDR3 covers 16 residues. From germline, CDR1 is MNHNS and CDR2 SASEGT. CDR3 nucleotides: TGTGCCAGCAGTGCTGTTTGGACAGGGGGACCAGAGGGGCAGTACTTC. Its protein is CASSAVWTGGPEGQYF.

V is TRBV27 and J is TRBJ1-5, with TRBD1 identical over 8 bases. The CDR3 is 16 residues long. V was pared by 5 bases and J by 1 base, with 7 bases of the junction left unmatched. CDR1 is MNHEY, CDR2 SMNVEV, per germline (reference sequence). CDR3 DNA sequence: TGTGCCAGCAGTCCCAAGACAGGGGTAAGCAATCAGCCCCAGCATTTT. It specifies CASSPKTGVSNQPQHF.

The V and J genes are TRBV6-6 and TRBJ1-1; the D is unclear. There are 13 residues in the CDR3. The V end was cut by 6 bases, the J end by 1 base, with 9 bases between. Germline CDR1 reads MNHNY; CDR2 reads SVGAGI (reference sequence). CDR3 DNA: TGTGCCAGCAGGAGTTACTCGAACACTGAAGCTTTCTTT. Amino acid sequence: CASRSYSNTEAFF.

The chain is built from TRBV2 and TRBJ1-4, with D unclear. Germline CDR1 and CDR2: SNHLY and FYNNEI. Trimming pared 4 bases from V and 7 bases from J, leaving 13 bases between. The CDR3 is made up of 14 amino acids. CDR3 bases: TGTGCCAGCAGTGTAGACGGGGTCCCTGAAAAACTGTTTTTT. Translation gives CASSVDGVPEKLFF.

This chain joins TRBV6-2 or TRBV6-3 and TRBJ2-5, with TRBD2 as a possible D gene (5 bases). Between the trimmed V and J ends, which lost 4 bases and 3 bases, there was a span of 21 bases. The CDR3 sequence is 17 residues long. Per the germline V gene, CDR1 is MNHEY and CDR2 is SVGEGT. The CDR3 DNA sequence: TGTGCCAGCAGTTTCGGGCCTGGGATGGCCGGGGAAGAGACCCAGTACTTC. It yields the protein CASSFGPGMAGEETQYF.

The chain joins TRBV7-2 to TRBJ2-1, with TRBD2 matching over 7 bases. The ends lost 4 bases at V and 2 bases at J; junction bases unmatched: 8. In germline, CDR1 is SGHTA, CDR2 FQGNSA. The CDR3 is 16 amino acids. CDR3 in amino acids: CASSSRLASPYNEQFF. For the CDR3, the DNA is TGTGCCAGCAGCTCAAGACTAGCTAGTCCCTACAATGAGCAGTTCTTC.

The chain employs TRBV18 and TRBJ1-1; D remains ambiguous. V was clipped by 0 bases and J by 6 bases, with 8 bases between them. The V gene's germline CDR1 is KGHSH and CDR2 LQKENI. The CDR3 loop spans 13 amino acids. The CDR3 region is CASSPPGSSEAFF. CDR3 nucleotides: TGTGCCAGCTCACCACCTGGTAGCTCTGAAGCTTTCTTT.

The chain combines TRBV29-1 with TRBJ1-1; TRBD1 might be the D (6 bases). CDR1 SQVTM and CDR2 ANQGSEA come from the germline V gene. This CDR3 comprises 13 residues. V was trimmed by 3 bases and J by 2 bases, leaving 10 bases between them. CDR3 protein: CSVEGRGNTEAFF. Here the CDR3 DNA reads TGCAGCGTTGAGGGCAGGGGTAACACTGAAGCTTTCTTT.

The V gene is TRBV5-6, the J gene TRBJ2-7, with D tentatively TRBD1 (5 bases). Germline loops: CDR1 SGHDT, CDR2 YYEEEE. V lost 0 bases to trimming and J lost 6 bases, with 13 bases between them. The CDR3 has 14 amino acids. CDR3 loop: CASSLVQGLLEQYF. For the CDR3, the DNA is TGTGCCAGCAGCTTGGTGCAGGGTCTTCTCGAGCAGTACTTC.

This chain uses TRBV2 with TRBJ2-7, with D unresolved. Germline V gene lookup returns CDR1 SNHLY and CDR2 FYNNEI. The V and J ends lost 2 bases and 0 bases respectively, with 11 bases between them. The CDR3 is 15 amino acids. CDR3 DNA sequence: TGTGCCAGCAGTGAACAGCGCATGAGCTCCTACGAGCAGTACTTC. Its translation is CASSEQRMSSYEQYF.

This chain uses TRBV19 with TRBJ1-4, with 9 bases matching TRBD1. Germline CDR1 LNHDA, CDR2 SQIVND (reference sequence). CDR3 size: 15 residues. V was pared by 5 bases and J by 8 bases, with 9 bases of the junction left unmatched. The CDR3 nucleotides are TGTGCCAGTAGTCTATCCGGGACAGGGAAGGAAAAACTGTTTTTT. Its translation is CASSLSGTGKEKLFF.

The chain links TRBV6-2 or TRBV6-3 to TRBJ2-3; 10 bases line up with TRBD2. Germline values: CDR1 MNHEY, CDR2 SVGEGT. This CDR3 is built from 20 residues. The J segment lost 2 bases and the V segment lost 2 bases, leaving 16 bases of the junction unmatched. CDR3 sequence reads: CASSYPSRAGGNWDTDTQYF. In nucleotides, the CDR3 is TGTGCCAGCAGTTACCCCTCCCGAGCGGGGGGGAATTGGGACACAGATACGCAGTATTTT.

This chain links TRBV2 with TRBJ1-1; D gene uncertain. The CDR3 totals 14 residues. Trimming cost V 2 bases and J 0 bases, with 7 bases left between them. Germline V lookup: CDR1 SNHLY, CDR2 FYNNEI. The CDR3 sequence is CASSELEMNTEAFF. In nucleotides, the CDR3 is TGTGCCAGCAGTGAACTGGAGATGAACACTGAAGCTTTCTTT.

The chain has TRBV19 and TRBJ2-7, with TRBD1 as a possible D gene (6 bases). Trimming stripped 5 bases from V and 1 base from J, with 12 bases between. Germline CDR1 is LNHDA and CDR2 is SQIVND (reference sequence). CDR3 size: 14 residues. CDR3 nucleotides: TGTGCCAGTAGTCTTCGGGACAAGTCCTACGAGCAGTACTTC. Translation: CASSLRDKSYEQYF.

The genes are TRBV7-2 and TRBJ1-3; 7 positions match TRBD1. V lost 5 bases and J lost 2; bases outside the gene matches: 3. The CDR3 loop spans 14 amino acids. Germline lookup yields CDR1 SGHTA and CDR2 FQGNSA. This CDR3 reads CASSLGTAGNTIYF. The CDR3 DNA is TGTGCCAGCAGCCTCGGGACAGCTGGAAACACCATATATTTT.

The table lists this clone with a few counts. The V gene is TRBV10-1, the J gene TRBJ1-1; TRBD1 agrees at 7 bases. Germline V gene data show CDR1 as WNHNN and CDR2 as SYGVQD (reference sequence). This CDR3 contains 14 residues. Trimming cost V 6 bases and J 1 base; bases outside gene matches: 5. CDR3 nucleotide sequence: TGCGCCAGCAGCGAGGACAGGAGGAACACTGAAGCTTTCTTT. Translation: CASSEDRRNTEAFF.

The chain has TRBV5-1 and TRBJ1-1, with D tentatively TRBD1 (5 bases). The V gene lost 5 bases and the J gene lost 1 base, with 9 bases spanning the gap. The length of the CDR3 is 13 residues. The V gene's germline CDR1 is SGHRS and CDR2 YFSETQ. The CDR3 DNA reads as TGCGCCAGCAGGTTCGGGGGGAACACTGAAGCTTTCTTT. Translation gives CASRFGGNTEAFF.

The V gene is TRBV7-9, the J gene TRBJ1-3, with D possibly matching TRBD1 (5 bases). V was pared by 1 base and J by 0 bases, with 10 bases between. CDR1 and CDR2 (germline): SEHNR, FQNEAQ (reference sequence). The CDR3 loop spans 16 amino acids. The DNA for the CDR3 is TGTGCCAGCAGCTTAGTAGCAGGGCCCTCTGGAAACACCATATATTTT. Translating gives CASSLVAGPSGNTIYF.

This chain joins TRBV19 and TRBJ1-2; D is unclear. The CDR3 covers 16 residues. V dropped 1 base and J dropped 0 bases, with 12 bases sitting between them. The germline CDR1 and CDR2 sequences are LNHDA and SQIVND (reference sequence). The CDR3 region has the DNA TGTGCCAGTAGTATAGGACGAGGGAATTCTAACTATGGCTACACCTTC. Protein product: CASSIGRGNSNYGYTF.